The 4 T cell receptor beta chains reported below all come from one sample, sequenced in a study of identical twins. MiXCR was run by TCRdb on the 5' RACE reads, yielding one entry per CDR3 protein. The sample holds about 690,000 distinct CDR3 sequences; 6.1% are singletons and the top ten take approximately 1.6%. Sequenced input: naive T cells sorted from blood. These receptors originate from a man aged 18 to 30 in good health.

This clonotype has only a few counts. The CDR3 DNA sequence: TGTGCCAGTCCGACTAGCGGGAGGGAGACCCAGTACTTC. Amino acids: CASPTSGRETQYF. V usage is TRBV6-2 or TRBV6-3 and J usage is TRBJ2-5; 13 bases match TRBD2. The V gene's germline CDR1 is MNHEY and CDR2 SVGEGT. The length of the CDR3 is 13 residues. V was pared by 9 bases and J by 5 bases, with 3 bases of the junction left unmatched.

In this sample, this clonotype turned up many times. This chain connects TRBV24-1 to TRBJ2-5; D might be TRBD2 (6 bases). Germline V gene lookup returns CDR1 KGHDR and CDR2 SFDVKD. The length of the CDR3 is 14 residues. V was trimmed by 5 bases and J by 2 bases, leaving 11 bases between them. This CDR3 is CATSGLGLQETQYF. As DNA, the CDR3 is TGTGCCACCAGTGGGCTGGGACTTCAAGAGACCCAGTACTTC.

This clonotype turned up a few times. The rearrangement links TRBV29-1 to TRBJ2-7; the match to TRBD1 covers 11 bases. The V gene end was trimmed by 6 bases and the J gene end by 3 bases; junction bases not matched to a gene: 10. Germline V lookup: CDR1 SQVTM, CDR2 ANQGSEA. The CDR3 runs 15 residues. CDR3: CSVGPDRGRVYEQYF. DNA of the CDR3: TGCAGCGTGGGACCGGACAGGGGGCGAGTCTACGAGCAGTACTTC.

This clonotype has at least ten counts. J is TRBJ2-2 and V is TRBV6-6; no firm D call. The length of the CDR3 is 13 residues. Germline CDR1 reads MNHNY; CDR2 reads SVGAGI (reference sequence). V was trimmed by 7 bases and J by 1 base, leaving 7 bases between them. The CDR3 DNA reads TGTGCCAGCATCCCAAAGAACACCGGGGAGCTGTTTTTT. The encoded protein is CASIPKNTGELFF.